Below, 11 T cell receptor beta chains from the same sample are listed, as sequenced in a study of blood T cells in healthy people across ages. A second about 6 to 11 cycle PCR used barcoded and J-beta primers. In TCRdb, the 5' RACE reads were re-called with MiXCR into one record per CDR3 protein. The table lists approximately 850,000 distinct CDR3 sequences, 55% to 75% of them singletons. The specimen was blood. The source is a man younger than 40 in good health.

The chain joins TRBV4-2 to TRBJ1-4; D not certain. The CDR3 extends over 13 amino acids. V was clipped by 0 bases and J by 6 bases, with 5 bases between them. Germline CDR1 and CDR2: LGHNA and YNFKEQ. CDR3 region: CASSQDQDEKLFF. CDR3 DNA sequence: TGTGCCAGCAGCCAAGATCAAGATGAAAAACTGTTTTTT.

The chain employs TRBV6-6 and TRBJ2-5, with D uncertain. The J call may be faulty, since TRBJ2-1 better matches the DNA end. Germline V gene data show CDR1 as MNHNY and CDR2 as SVGAGI (reference sequence). CDR3 length: 13 residues. CDR3 DNA sequence: TGTGCCAGCAGCCCTCCTCCACAAGAGACCCAGTTCTTC. It encodes CASSPPPQETQFF.

The chain links TRBV15 to TRBJ2-1; 13 nucleotides line up with TRBD2. Trimming at V came to 2 bases and at J to 6 bases, leaving 4 bases not matched to a gene. Germline V gene data show CDR1 as LNHNV and CDR2 as YYDKDF (reference sequence). The CDR3 is made up of 16 amino acids. This CDR3 is CATSRSGTSGANEQFF. The CDR3 region has the DNA TGTGCCACCAGCAGATCAGGGACTAGCGGGGCCAATGAGCAGTTCTTC.

The table lists this clonotype with a few counts. The chain employs TRBV9 and TRBJ2-1; the D gene is possibly TRBD2 (6 bases). Trimming cost V 4 bases and J 8 bases, with 22 bases left between them. The CDR3 sequence is 16 residues long. Germline assignment: CDR1 SGDLS and CDR2 YYNGEE. DNA for the CDR3: TGTGCCAGCAGCCCTTCATCGGGGGTTTATTTCGATGAGCAGTTCTTC. This gives the protein CASSPSSGVYFDEQFF. Full variable domain (rest looked up from reference TRBV9 and TRBJ2-1): DSGVTQTPKHLITATGQRVTLRCSPRSGDLSVYWYQQSLDQGLQFLIQYYNGEERAKGNILERFSAQQFPDLHSELNLSSLELGDSALYFCASSPSSGVYFDEQFFGPGTRLTVL.

The chain recombines TRBV20-1 with TRBJ2-5; 8 positions match TRBD1. The junction had 8 bases not matched to a gene; V was cut back by 6 bases and J by 5 bases. The germline gives CDR1 DFQATT, CDR2 SNEGSKA (reference sequence). This CDR3 is built from 13 residues. The CDR3 DNA reads as TGCAGTGCCGTGACAGGGGTTGGGGAGACCCAGTACTTC. Translated: CSAVTGVGETQYF.

The CDR3 DNA sequence: TGTGCCAGCAGCACCTACGTCAAAGACTACGAGCAGTACTTC. Translated: CASSTYVKDYEQYF. The chain uses TRBV28 and TRBJ2-7; D ambiguous. V lost 6 bases and J lost 3, with 15 bases in between. The CDR3 runs 14 residues. CDR1 and CDR2 from the germline V gene are MDHEN and SYDVKM.

V and J are TRBV29-1 and TRBJ2-5; D unclear. The length of the CDR3 is 12 residues. Trimming shortened V by 4 bases and J by 0 bases, and 6 bases separated the two germline ends. Germline V gene sequence: CDR1 SQVTM, CDR2 ANQGSEA. In DNA, the CDR3 is TGCAGCGTTGGGAGCTACCAAGAGACCCAGTACTTC. Translated: CSVGSYQETQYF.

The genes are TRBV20-1 and TRBJ2-7, with D possibly matching TRBD2 (6 bases). This CDR3 contains 15 residues. The V end was cut by 6 bases, the J end by 0 bases, with 18 bases between. Germline V CDR1 and CDR2: DFQATT, SNEGSKA (reference sequence). The CDR3: CSAPPGGKGSYEQYF. The CDR3 DNA sequence: TGCAGTGCCCCCCCCGGGGGAAAGGGCTCCTACGAGCAGTACTTC.

V and J are TRBV20-1 and TRBJ2-7; D not resolved. The J call may be mistaken, given a closer DNA end match to TRBJ2-4. The CDR3 is 11 residues long. The germline gives CDR1 DFQATT, CDR2 SNEGSKA (reference sequence). CDR3 DNA sequence: TGCAGCTCCCCTGAAGGAGACATTCAGTACTTC. Encoded protein: CSSPEGDIQYF.

The chain is built from TRBV7-9 and TRBJ2-4; 7 bases match TRBD1. Germline lookup yields CDR1 SEHNR and CDR2 FQNEAQ (reference sequence). The CDR3 covers 15 residues. The trim removed 5 bases at V and 3 bases at J, leaving 7 bases unmatched. For the CDR3, the DNA is TGTGCCAGCAGCATGGGACAGCGAGGCAAAAACATTCAGTACTTC. It codes for CASSMGQRGKNIQYF.

This clonotype was detected a few times. The chain combines TRBV4-3 with TRBJ2-7; 7 bases align to TRBD2. The junction had 9 bases not matched to a gene; V was cut back by 1 base and J by 6 bases. Germline V CDR1 and CDR2: LGHNA, YSLEER. This CDR3 is 15 amino acids long. CDR3 sequence: CASSQGEGSRVEQYF. For the CDR3, the DNA is TGCGCCAGCAGCCAAGGGGAGGGTAGCCGTGTCGAGCAGTACTTC.